This T cell receptor beta chain was found in a study of technical replicates of blood from a few donors. TCRdb keeps only in-frame clones here, not all; method: immunoSEQ multiplex PCR. The sample includes about 76,000 clones, approximately 86% seen only once; the top ten take roughly 4.5%. Germline CDR1 and CDR2: MDHEN and SYDVKM. This CDR3 comprises 15 residues. The V and J ends lost 5 bases and 2 bases respectively, with 13 bases between them. The receptor was derived from a human donor in good health. Some clones in this sample may be carry-over from other donors' samples. Source material: PBMCs. The rearrangement links TRBV28 to TRBJ1-5, with D unclear. CDR3 in amino acids: CASSVDTTGNQPQHF. Written as DNA, the CDR3 is TGTGCCAGCAGTGTTGACACAACCGGCAATCAGCCCCAGCATTTT.